One sample yielded the 10 T cell receptor beta chains listed below, sequenced in a study of T cells in Graves' hyperthyroidism and ophthalmopathy. Amplification of TCR beta CDR3 regions was performed using RNA transcripts as template. A set of HTBI primers served as the primers for a first-round RT-PCR of the TCR CDR3. TCRdb recomputed calls from the multiplex PCR reads with MiXCR, one row per CDR3 protein. The table lists about 560,000 distinct CDR3 sequences, 16% of them singletons, with about 20% in the top ten. The sample was blood. These receptors were collected from a woman between 18 and 29 years old with Graves' hyperthyroidism.

V is TRBV5-1 and J is TRBJ1-2; D is perhaps TRBD1 (5 bases). CDR1 and CDR2 (germline): SGHRS, YFSETQ. The CDR3 spans 14 residues. V was pared by 4 bases and J by 3 bases, with 13 bases between. The CDR3 region is CASSGTAGHYGYTF. The CDR3 nucleotides read TGCGCCAGCAGCGGCACAGCGGGACACTATGGCTACACCTTC.

Ten or more counts support this clonotype. V gene TRBV15 combines with J gene TRBJ1-5; 7 bases agree with TRBD1. CDR3 length: 15 residues. V was clipped by 1 base and J by 5 bases; unmatched bases: 5. Germline V lookup: CDR1 LNHNV, CDR2 YYDKDF (reference sequence). CDR3 amino acids: CATSRAFTGDQPQHF. CDR3 sequence (DNA): TGTGCCACCAGCAGAGCATTTACAGGGGATCAGCCCCAGCATTTT.

This clonotype came up many times. This chain links TRBV20-1 with TRBJ1-2; D is uncertain. V shed 5 bases and J shed 2 bases, with 6 bases lying between them. The length of the CDR3 is 11 residues. CDR1 is DFQATT and CDR2 is SNEGSKA in the germline V gene (reference sequence). CDR3 protein: CSASANYGYTF. CDR3 in DNA: TGCAGTGCTTCAGCCAACTATGGCTACACCTTC.

The sample holds many counts of this clonotype. The chain has TRBV11-2 and TRBJ2-5; 9 bases are a match to TRBD2. This CDR3 is built from 13 residues. V lost 9 bases and J lost 0; bases outside the gene matches: 2. Germline V gene sequence: CDR1 SGHAT, CDR2 FQNNGV. CDR3 amino acids: CASSGRDQETQYF. DNA for the CDR3: TGTGCCAGTAGCGGGAGAGACCAAGAGACCCAGTACTTC.

This clonotype appeared a few times. The V and J genes are TRBV11-2 and TRBJ1-2, with a possible D match to TRBD1 (5 bases). The CDR3 contains 15 residues. V was cut by 5 bases and J by 4 bases, with 17 bases left in between. Germline V gene lookup returns CDR1 SGHAT and CDR2 FQNNGV. The CDR3 DNA sequence: TGTGCCAGCAGCCACTTACAGGTTTCCATCTATGGCTACACCTTC. It yields the protein CASSHLQVSIYGYTF.

The V call is TRBV28, the J call TRBJ1-2; 9 positions agree with TRBD1. The CDR3 totals 16 residues. Trimming took 6 bases from V and 6 from J; bases not matched to a gene: 14. Per the germline V gene, CDR1 is MDHEN and CDR2 is SYDVKM. The CDR3 here is CASRRIILRTGDGYTF. The DNA of the CDR3 is TGTGCCAGCAGACGAATCATCCTCCGGACAGGGGATGGCTACACCTTC.

This clonotype occurred many times. The rearrangement joins TRBV7-3 to TRBJ2-3; the D gene is possibly TRBD1 (6 bases). Per the germline V gene, CDR1 is SGHTA and CDR2 is FQGTGA. The ends were cut back, 5 bases at V and 4 bases at J, with 13 bases in the middle. The CDR3 covers 14 residues. CDR3 DNA: TGTGCCAGCAGCGATCGCAGGGGTCCAGATACGCAGTATTTT. Translated, it gives CASSDRRGPDTQYF.

The sample holds many counts of this clonotype. The chain carries TRBV20-1 and TRBJ1-1; 10 bases match TRBD1. V lost 0 bases, J lost 9 bases, and 1 base stayed unmatched. This CDR3 comprises 12 residues. Per germline, CDR1 DFQATT and CDR2 SNEGSKA (reference sequence). CDR3 DNA sequence: TGCAGTGCTAGAGAGACAGGGGGCAAAGCTTTCTTT. Translating it yields CSARETGGKAFF.

This clonotype was found a few times. The chain is built from TRBV11-2 and TRBJ2-3; no clear D gene. CDR3 length: 15 residues. In germline, CDR1 is SGHAT, CDR2 FQNNGV. Trimming cost V 1 base and J 0 bases, with 8 bases left between them. In DNA, the CDR3 is TGTGCCAGCAGCTTAGTTACCTTTAGCACAGATACGCAGTATTTT. Translated, it gives CASSLVTFSTDTQYF.

This sequence joins TRBV29-1 and TRBJ2-3; a possible D gene is TRBD1 (5 bases). V lost 4 bases, J lost 5 bases, and 7 bases lay in between. The CDR3 runs to 11 residues. Per germline, CDR1 SQVTM and CDR2 ANQGSEA. The CDR3 nucleotides read TGCAGCGTTGGCACAGGAGATACGCAGTATTTT. It translates to CSVGTGDTQYF.